These 8 T cell receptor beta chains originate from one sample sequenced in a study of human T cells and chemical hapten exposure. TCRdb processed the RACE reads anew with MiXCR; each CDR3 protein has one entry. The repertoire consists of 140,000 or so distinct CDR3 sequences, with approximately 12% occurring once and the leading ten covering 1.4%. Time point: patch test 2, 6 weeks after DPC sensitization. Treatment specified: therapeutic diphenylcyclopropenone sensitization with weekly scalp DPC. Sequencing used whole blood, obtained in connection with sensitization to the hapten diphenylcyclopropenone (DPC). All receptors come from a woman aged 50 to 60 with alopecia areata. Some clones in this sample may be carry-over from other donors' samples.

The rearrangement uses TRBV30 and TRBJ2-7, with D perhaps matching TRBD2 (5 bases). CDR1 is GTSNPN and CDR2 is SVGIG in the germline V gene (reference sequence). The CDR3 spans 16 residues. With 0 bases removed from V and 1 base from J, the gap between germline ends came to 16 bases. The CDR3 DNA reads TGTGCCTGGAGTGTTGGTAGCGTCCCGATTTCCTACGAGCAGTACTTC. Residues: CAWSVGSVPISYEQYF.

The rearrangement links TRBV9 to TRBJ2-7; D is possibly TRBD2 (5 bases). Trimming left V 0 bases short and J 4 bases short, with 11 bases between. Germline loops: CDR1 SGDLS, CDR2 YYNGEE. This CDR3 has 14 residues. The CDR3 bases are TGTGCCAGCAGCGTAGAGCTGAGGGCGTACGAGCAGTACTTC. Encoded protein: CASSVELRAYEQYF.

A few counts support this clonotype. V and J are TRBV18 and TRBJ1-5, with D unclear. Germline-derived CDR1 and CDR2 are KGHSH and LQKENI. The CDR3 contains 13 residues. V lost 5 bases and J lost 7, with 12 bases in between. The CDR3 reads CASSVTGKQPQHF. The CDR3 DNA reads as TGTGCCAGCTCAGTGACGGGGAAACAGCCCCAGCATTTT. The whole variable domain, remainder taken from reference TRBV18 and TRBJ1-5, is NAGVMQNPRHLVRRRGQEARLRCSPMKGHSHVYWYRQLPEEGLKFMVYLQKENIIDESGMPKERFSAEFPKEGPSILRIQQVVRGDSAAYFCASSVTGKQPQHFGDGTRLSIL.

This clonotype showed up just a few times. The gene calls are TRBV28 and TRBJ2-2; D tentatively reads TRBD1 or TRBD2 (5 bases each). The CDR3 runs to 17 residues. From germline, CDR1 is MDHEN and CDR2 SYDVKM. Trimming took off 1 base at V and 1 base at J, with 13 bases between the two ends. The CDR3 DNA reads TGTGCCAGCAGTTTATATCCCGGGACCCTGAACACCGGGGAGCTGTTTTTT. Its translation: CASSLYPGTLNTGELFF.

This clonotype was seen many times. CDR3 in amino acids: CASSSGERGAFF. Written as DNA, the CDR3 is TGTGCCAGCAGTTCCGGGGAACGGGGAGCTTTCTTT. This chain uses TRBV12-3 or TRBV12-4 with TRBJ1-1; D remains ambiguous. This CDR3 comprises 12 residues. V lost 4 bases and J lost 10, with 13 bases in between.

This clonotype has just a few counts. V gene TRBV29-1 combines with J gene TRBJ2-1; 15 nucleotides line up with TRBD2. Germline assignment: CDR1 SQVTM and CDR2 ANQGSEA. CDR3 length: 18 residues. V lost 2 bases, J lost 2 bases, and 7 bases stayed unmatched. CDR3 in DNA: TGCAGCGTTGAATCGGCGGGACTAGCGGGAGGTACCTACAATGAGCAGTTCTTC. Translating gives CSVESAGLAGGTYNEQFF.

This clonotype was seen at least ten times. The chain couples TRBV14 to TRBJ2-7; 8 bases match TRBD1. Germline V gene data show CDR1 as SGHDN and CDR2 as FVKESK. The trim removed 2 bases at V and 3 bases at J, leaving 6 bases unmatched. CDR3 size: 15 residues. CDR3 sequence reads: CASSQMEGQVYEQYF. The CDR3 DNA sequence: TGTGCCAGCAGCCAAATGGAGGGACAGGTCTACGAGCAGTACTTC.

The chain links TRBV7-2 to TRBJ1-5; weak D call: TRBD1 (6 bases). The V and J ends lost 3 bases and 4 bases respectively, with 7 bases between them. CDR3 length: 13 amino acids. CDR1 is SGHTA and CDR2 is FQGNSA in the germline V gene. The DNA for the CDR3 is TGTGCCAGCAGCTTTGACAGGAATCAGCCCCAGCATTTT. Translated: CASSFDRNQPQHF.